The rows below give T cell receptor beta chains drawn from one sample of a study of blood T cell repertoires in COVID-19. Repertoires were generated with immunoSEQ multiplex PCR, while TCRdb's copy carries only in-frame clones and drops some. The repertoire holds under 200,000 clones, with approximately 86% as singletons. The sample consisted of peripheral blood. All receptors derive from an older man with active or convalescent COVID-19. The CDR3 runs from the conserved cysteine through the conserved F or W. Each record gives: D gene, J gene, clone size, CDR3 length, V gene, CDR3 DNA, CDR3 protein. D genes are given only for firm matches. Expanded clones are given a class, and other clones once, few, many or no size at all.

D gene: TRBD2
J gene: TRBJ2-1
clone size: NA
CDR3 length: 14
V gene: TRBV6-5
CDR3 DNA: TGTGCCAGTACTCGGACTAGCGGCATTAATGAGCAGTTCTTC
CDR3 protein: CASTRTSGINEQFF

D gene: NA
J gene: TRBJ2-5
clone size: NA
CDR3 length: 16
V gene: TRBV28
CDR3 DNA: TGTGCCAGCAGTATATTGATGCCCGGGGGATCGGAGACCCAGTACTTC
CDR3 protein: CASSILMPGGSETQYF

D gene: TRBD2
J gene: TRBJ2-3
clone size: NA
CDR3 length: 16
V gene: TRBV6-1
CDR3 DNA: TGTGCCAGCAGTGAAGGGGGACTAGTGGGCCCAGATACGCAGTATTTT
CDR3 protein: CASSEGGLVGPDTQYF

D gene: TRBD1
J gene: TRBJ2-6
clone size: NA
CDR3 length: 18
V gene: TRBV11-2
CDR3 DNA: TGTGCCAGCAGCTCTTCGACAGGGCTGGGGTCTGGGGCCAACGTCCTGACTTTC
CDR3 protein: CASSSSTGLGSGANVLTF

D gene: NA
J gene: TRBJ2-2
clone size: NA
CDR3 length: 15
V gene: TRBV10-3
CDR3 DNA: TGTGCCATCAACGACAGGCTCAGGAACACCGGGGAGCTGTTTTTT
CDR3 protein: CAINDRLRNTGELFF

D gene: TRBD1
J gene: TRBJ1-3
clone size: NA
CDR3 length: 14
V gene: TRBV28
CDR3 DNA: TGTGCCAGCAGCCTGACAGGGGGTGGAAACACCATATATTTT
CDR3 protein: CASSLTGGGNTIYF

D gene: NA
J gene: TRBJ2-2
clone size: NA
CDR3 length: 16
V gene: TRBV19
CDR3 DNA: TGTGCCAGTAGTTACCCCCAGGATTCCACAGCCGGGGAGCTGTTTTTT
CDR3 protein: CASSYPQDSTAGELFF

D gene: NA
J gene: TRBJ2-7
clone size: NA
CDR3 length: 12
V gene: TRBV6-2/TRBV6-3
CDR3 DNA: TGTGCCAGCAGTTACGCGAGAATCGAGCAGTACTTC
CDR3 protein: CASSYARIEQYF

D gene: NA
J gene: TRBJ1-6
clone size: NA
CDR3 length: 14
V gene: TRBV11-2
CDR3 DNA: TGTGCCAGCAGCTCCTACGACAGGAATTCACCCCTCCACTTT
CDR3 protein: CASSSYDRNSPLHF

D gene: TRBD2
J gene: TRBJ2-1
clone size: NA
CDR3 length: 17
V gene: TRBV11-2
CDR3 DNA: TGTGCCAGCAGCTTCGGATCTAGCGGGAGGGCGTCCAATGAGCAGTTCTTC
CDR3 protein: CASSFGSSGRASNEQFF

D gene: NA
J gene: TRBJ2-7
clone size: NA
CDR3 length: 13
V gene: TRBV6-2/TRBV6-3
CDR3 DNA: TGTGCCAGCAGTCCGGGACAAAACTACGAGCAGTACTTC
CDR3 protein: CASSPGQNYEQYF

D gene: NA
J gene: TRBJ2-5
clone size: NA
CDR3 length: 15
V gene: TRBV5-1
CDR3 DNA: TGCGCCAGCAGCTTGGACTCCGGGGGCCAAGAGACCCAGTACTTC
CDR3 protein: CASSLDSGGQETQYF

D gene: NA
J gene: TRBJ2-5
clone size: NA
CDR3 length: 14
V gene: TRBV28
CDR3 DNA: TGTGCCAGCAGTTTCTTGGCGGGGGCGGAGACCCAGTACTTC
CDR3 protein: CASSFLAGAETQYF

D gene: TRBD2
J gene: TRBJ2-5
clone size: NA
CDR3 length: 14
V gene: TRBV6-5
CDR3 DNA: TGTGCCAGCAGGACTAGCGGGGGCCCCCGGACCCAGTACTTC
CDR3 protein: CASRTSGGPRTQYF

D gene: TRBD1
J gene: TRBJ2-7
clone size: NA
CDR3 length: 12
V gene: TRBV30
CDR3 DNA: TGTGCCTGGGAGACAGGGACCTACGAGCAGTACTTC
CDR3 protein: CAWETGTYEQYF

D gene: TRBD2
J gene: TRBJ2-3
clone size: NA
CDR3 length: 15
V gene: TRBV10-2
CDR3 DNA: TGCGCCAGCAGTGCCAGCGGGGGGTTCACAGATACGCAGTATTTT
CDR3 protein: CASSASGGFTDTQYF

D gene: NA
J gene: TRBJ1-2
clone size: NA
CDR3 length: 16
V gene: TRBV18
CDR3 DNA: TGTGCCAGCTCACCACCAGGCCAGGGTCGGAACTATGGCTACACCTTC
CDR3 protein: CASSPPGQGRNYGYTF

D gene: NA
J gene: TRBJ2-6
clone size: once
CDR3 length: 17
V gene: TRBV28
CDR3 DNA: TGTGCCAGCAGTTTTTTGGACAGAGGGCCCGGGGCCAACGTCCTGACTTTC
CDR3 protein: CASSFLDRGPGANVLTF

D gene: TRBD2
J gene: TRBJ2-3
clone size: NA
CDR3 length: 15
V gene: TRBV6-6
CDR3 DNA: TGTGCCAGCAGTTCAAATGGACTAGCCACAGATACGCAGTATTTT
CDR3 protein: CASSSNGLATDTQYF

D gene: NA
J gene: TRBJ1-5
clone size: NA
CDR3 length: 13
V gene: TRBV6-5
CDR3 DNA: TGTGCCAGCAGCCCACGGAGCAATCAGCCCCAGCATTTT
CDR3 protein: CASSPRSNQPQHF

D gene: TRBD1
J gene: TRBJ1-4
clone size: NA
CDR3 length: 15
V gene: TRBV19
CDR3 DNA: TGTGCCAGTAGGCGACAGGGGGTGGCTAATGAAAAACTGTTTTTT
CDR3 protein: CASRRQGVANEKLFF

D gene: TRBD2
J gene: TRBJ2-2
clone size: few
CDR3 length: 17
V gene: TRBV6-6
CDR3 DNA: TGTGCCAGCAGTCTTCCCCGACTAGCGGGGGAGACCGGGGAGCTGTTTTTT
CDR3 protein: CASSLPRLAGETGELFF

D gene: TRBD1
J gene: TRBJ1-2
clone size: NA
CDR3 length: 16
V gene: TRBV4-3
CDR3 DNA: TGCGCCAGCAGCCAAGAAGGACAGGGAGCTAACTATGGCTACACCTTC
CDR3 protein: CASSQEGQGANYGYTF

D gene: TRBD2
J gene: TRBJ2-2
clone size: NA
CDR3 length: 17
V gene: TRBV28
CDR3 DNA: TGTGCCAGCAGTCAGACTAGCGGGGGCATCGGCACCGGGGAGCTGTTTTTT
CDR3 protein: CASSQTSGGIGTGELFF

D gene: NA
J gene: TRBJ1-1
clone size: once
CDR3 length: 15
V gene: TRBV10-3
CDR3 DNA: TGTGCCATCAGGGACCCGGGACACTCGGCCACTGAAGCTTTCTTT
CDR3 protein: CAIRDPGHSATEAFF

D gene: TRBD2
J gene: TRBJ2-3
clone size: NA
CDR3 length: 17
V gene: TRBV13
CDR3 DNA: TGTGCCAGCAACCGCAGAGGGACTAGCGGGAGCACAGATACGCAGTATTTT
CDR3 protein: CASNRRGTSGSTDTQYF

D gene: TRBD2
J gene: TRBJ2-5
clone size: NA
CDR3 length: 15
V gene: TRBV28
CDR3 DNA: TGTGCCAGCAGTTTTGCACTAGCGGGGGTGGAGACCCAGTACTTC
CDR3 protein: CASSFALAGVETQYF

D gene: TRBD1
J gene: TRBJ1-1
clone size: NA
CDR3 length: 13
V gene: TRBV29-1
CDR3 DNA: TGCAGCGTTGAGCCCAGGGGGCAAACTGAAGCTTTCTTT
CDR3 protein: CSVEPRGQTEAFF

D gene: TRBD1
J gene: TRBJ2-7
clone size: NA
CDR3 length: 15
V gene: TRBV3-1/TRBV3-2
CDR3 DNA: TGTGCCAGCAGCCAAGTTTTGACAGGGTCCTACGAGCAGTACTTC
CDR3 protein: CASSQVLTGSYEQYF

D gene: TRBD2
J gene: TRBJ2-5
clone size: NA
CDR3 length: 15
V gene: TRBV7-2
CDR3 DNA: TGTGCCAGCAGCTTAGTTGGTAGCGGGACGAAGACCCAGTACTTC
CDR3 protein: CASSLVGSGTKTQYF

D gene: TRBD1
J gene: TRBJ2-3
clone size: NA
CDR3 length: 17
V gene: TRBV7-2
CDR3 DNA: TGTGCCAGCAGCCAGACTCCGGGACAGGGGTTATCAGATACGCAGTATTTT
CDR3 protein: CASSQTPGQGLSDTQYF

D gene: TRBD2
J gene: TRBJ2-5
clone size: NA
CDR3 length: 15
V gene: TRBV6-2/TRBV6-3
CDR3 DNA: TGTGCCAGCAGTTCGCGGGGGGCCGTTCGGGGGACCCAGTACTTC
CDR3 protein: CASSSRGAVRGTQYF

D gene: NA
J gene: TRBJ2-5
clone size: NA
CDR3 length: 15
V gene: TRBV28
CDR3 DNA: TGTGCCAGCGTCCGTTGGGGGGGGCTCCAAGAGACCCAGTACTTC
CDR3 protein: CASVRWGGLQETQYF

D gene: NA
J gene: TRBJ2-1
clone size: NA
CDR3 length: 14
V gene: TRBV6-1
CDR3 DNA: TGTGCCAGCAGTGAATCTAACGGGTACAATGAGCAGTTCTTC
CDR3 protein: CASSESNGYNEQFF

D gene: TRBD1
J gene: TRBJ2-5
clone size: NA
CDR3 length: 17
V gene: TRBV11-2
CDR3 DNA: TGTGCCAGCAGCTTTTTCAGGGACAGGGAGGGGGCAGAGACCCAGTACTTC
CDR3 protein: CASSFFRDREGAETQYF

D gene: TRBD1
J gene: TRBJ2-7
clone size: NA
CDR3 length: 14
V gene: TRBV28
CDR3 DNA: TGTGCCAGCAGTTTAACAGGGGGCGCCTACGAGCAGTACTTC
CDR3 protein: CASSLTGGAYEQYF

D gene: NA
J gene: TRBJ2-5
clone size: NA
CDR3 length: 13
V gene: TRBV4-1
CDR3 DNA: TGCGCCAGCAGCCAAGACAACCAAGAGACCCAGTACTTC
CDR3 protein: CASSQDNQETQYF

D gene: NA
J gene: TRBJ2-7
clone size: NA
CDR3 length: 16
V gene: TRBV6-2/TRBV6-3
CDR3 DNA: TGTGCCAGCAGTTACTCGATAACGGGAGTTTTCTACGAGCAGTACTTC
CDR3 protein: CASSYSITGVFYEQYF

D gene: NA
J gene: TRBJ2-7
clone size: NA
CDR3 length: 14
V gene: TRBV7-9
CDR3 DNA: TGTGCCAGCAGCTTATCGGCAGGGTTCGACGAGCAGTACTTC
CDR3 protein: CASSLSAGFDEQYF

D gene: TRBD2
J gene: TRBJ2-3
clone size: NA
CDR3 length: 16
V gene: TRBV5-1
CDR3 DNA: TGCGCCAGCAGCTTGGTACCTAGCGGGGCCACAGATACGCAGTATTTT
CDR3 protein: CASSLVPSGATDTQYF

D gene: NA
J gene: TRBJ1-5
clone size: NA
CDR3 length: 13
V gene: TRBV30
CDR3 DNA: TGTGCCTGGCGGGACAATAGCAATCAGCCCCAGCATTTT
CDR3 protein: CAWRDNSNQPQHF

D gene: TRBD1
J gene: TRBJ2-1
clone size: NA
CDR3 length: 15
V gene: TRBV28
CDR3 DNA: TGTGCCAGCAGTTTAGGGGACAGGGGGCACAATGAGCAGTTCTTC
CDR3 protein: CASSLGDRGHNEQFF

D gene: NA
J gene: TRBJ2-7
clone size: NA
CDR3 length: 16
V gene: TRBV2
CDR3 DNA: TGTGCCAGCAGTGAAGCTTCCAGGTTCGCGTCCTACGAGCAGTACTTC
CDR3 protein: CASSEASRFASYEQYF

D gene: NA
J gene: TRBJ1-3
clone size: NA
CDR3 length: 18
V gene: TRBV5-1
CDR3 DNA: TGCGCCAGCAGCCCCCATCGGGGAGGGCGTCTCGGAGGAAACACCATATATTTT
CDR3 protein: CASSPHRGGRLGGNTIYF

D gene: TRBD1
J gene: TRBJ2-2
clone size: NA
CDR3 length: 14
V gene: TRBV11-3
CDR3 DNA: TGTGCCAGCAGCCCGGGACAGGGCATCGGGGAGCTGTTTTTT
CDR3 protein: CASSPGQGIGELFF

D gene: NA
J gene: TRBJ2-1
clone size: NA
CDR3 length: 13
V gene: TRBV5-4
CDR3 DNA: TGTGCCAGCACCCACCGGGACTTCAATGAGCAGTTCTTC
CDR3 protein: CASTHRDFNEQFF

D gene: NA
J gene: TRBJ1-5
clone size: NA
CDR3 length: 13
V gene: TRBV2
CDR3 DNA: TGTGCCAGCAGTGAAGCGGAGAATCAGCCCCAGCATTTT
CDR3 protein: CASSEAENQPQHF

D gene: NA
J gene: TRBJ1-2
clone size: few
CDR3 length: 12
V gene: TRBV20-1
CDR3 DNA: TGCAGTGCTAGTCTCTCGGACTATGGCTACACCTTC
CDR3 protein: CSASLSDYGYTF

D gene: TRBD2
J gene: TRBJ2-1
clone size: NA
CDR3 length: 17
V gene: TRBV7-2
CDR3 DNA: TGTGCCAGCAGCTTAGCGCGGAGCGGGGGGAATTACAATGAGCAGTTCTTC
CDR3 protein: CASSLARSGGNYNEQFF

D gene: NA
J gene: TRBJ2-7
clone size: NA
CDR3 length: 16
V gene: TRBV1
CDR3 DNA: TGCACCAGCAGTCTATGGAGGAGGGATCACTCCTACGAGCAGTACTTC
CDR3 protein: CTSSLWRRDHSYEQYF